The 25 T cell receptor beta chains below were found in one sample sequenced in a study of cytomegalovirus exposure and HLA in healthy donors. Both 60 Vbeta primers and 13 Jbeta primers went into the PCR. TCRdb's copy holds only in-frame clones and misses some; the assay was immunoSEQ multiplex PCR. The sample has fewer than 300,000 clones, about four fifths seen once; the top ten hold about 0.3%. Specimen: PBMCs. These receptors were collected from a girl aged 2 to 9 in good health and CMV-seronegative.

The chain joins TRBV2 to TRBJ2-1; TRBD2 agrees at 9 bases. Trimming cost V 1 base and J 8 bases; bases outside gene matches: 18. Germline values: CDR1 SNHLY, CDR2 FYNNEI. This CDR3 region has 19 residues. CDR3 nucleotides: TGTGCCAGCAGTGAAGACAGCTCCGGGACTAGCAGTGAGGTGGATGAGCAGTTCTTC. Translation gives CASSEDSSGTSSEVDEQFF.

V gene TRBV5-6 combines with J gene TRBJ2-3; TRBD2 is a possible D gene (6 bases). CDR1 is SGHDT and CDR2 is YYEEEE in the germline V gene. Trimming removed 0 bases at V and 1 base at J, with 9 bases between. The CDR3 runs 15 residues. CDR3 residues: CASSLVWGGTDTQYF. The CDR3 DNA follows: TGTGCCAGCAGCTTGGTGTGGGGGGGCACAGATACGCAGTATTTT.

The chain recombines TRBV5-8 with TRBJ1-5; weak D call: TRBD1 (6 bases). This CDR3 has 13 amino acids. Deletions cut 2 bases from V and 5 bases from J, with 8 bases between. Germline-derived CDR1 and CDR2 are SGHTS and YDEGEE. CDR3 loop: CASSLRQDQPQHF. The CDR3 nucleotides are TGTGCCAGCAGCTTAAGACAGGATCAGCCCCAGCATTTT.

The V gene is TRBV11-2, the J gene TRBJ2-1; a weak D match, TRBD2 (5 bases). Trimming took off 7 bases at V and 4 bases at J, with 14 bases between the two ends. The CDR3 is 14 amino acids. Germline CDR1 is SGHAT and CDR2 is FQNNGV. The CDR3 protein is CASTPLTGYNEQFF. The CDR3 DNA reads TGTGCCAGCACCCCCCTGACGGGATACAATGAGCAGTTCTTC.

V gene TRBV9 combines with J gene TRBJ2-1, with D possibly matching TRBD2 (5 bases). The V end was cut by 3 bases, the J end by 6 bases, with 13 bases between. The CDR3 is made up of 14 amino acids. In germline, CDR1 is SGDLS, CDR2 YYNGEE. The CDR3 DNA sequence: TGTGCCAGCAGCGCGAGTTCCCGGGGCAATGAGCAGTTCTTC. It encodes CASSASSRGNEQFF.

This clone has just a few counts. The chain couples TRBV27 to TRBJ1-2; D is uncertain. The CDR3 is 13 residues long. V gave up 4 bases and J gave up 5 bases, with 11 bases separating them. Germline CDR1 is MNHEY and CDR2 is SMNVEV (reference sequence). CDR3 sequence reads: CASSSSTEYGYTF. The CDR3 nucleotides are TGTGCCAGCAGTTCCTCCACTGAATATGGCTACACCTTC.

This clone was seen once. This rearrangement joins TRBV7-9 to TRBJ2-1; the match to TRBD1 covers 12 bases. The ends lost 5 bases at V and 8 bases at J; junction bases unmatched: 4. Germline CDR1 is SEHNR and CDR2 is FQNEAQ (reference sequence). The CDR3 spans 14 residues. In DNA, the CDR3 is TGTGCCAGCAGCCGGGGACAGGGGGCTCATGAGCAGTTCTTC. As protein: CASSRGQGAHEQFF. The variable domain in full, completed from reference TRBV7-9 and TRBJ2-1, reads DTGVSQNPRHKITKRGQNVTFRCDPISEHNRLYWYRQTLGQGPEFLTYFQNEAQLEKSRLLSDRFSAERPKGSFSTLEIQRTEQGDSAMYLCASSRGQGAHEQFFGPGTRLTVL.

The V gene is TRBV7-2, the J gene TRBJ1-2; D gene uncertain. V lost 1 base and J 8 bases, leaving 17 bases between the germline ends. This CDR3 is built from 15 residues. Germline CDR1 is SGHTA and CDR2 is FQGNSA. CDR3 nucleotide sequence: TGTGCCAGCAGCTTAGGCTCTGTCGTTGGCGGGGGCTACACCTTC. Its protein is CASSLGSVVGGGYTF. The full variable domain, its missing parts supplied by reference TRBV7-2 and TRBJ1-2, is GAGVSQSPSNKVTEKGKDVELRCDPISGHTALYWYRQSLGQGLEFLIYFQGNSAPDKSGLPSDRFSAERTGGSVSTLTIQRTQQEDSAVYLCASSLGSVVGGGYTFGSGTRLTVV.

With regard to this clone: Other nucleotide sequences in the sample specify the same CDR3. This sequence joins TRBV6-5 and TRBJ1-2, with D possibly being TRBD1 (5 bases). The CDR3 contains 13 residues. CDR1 and CDR2 (germline): MNHEY, SVGAGI. Deletions cut 6 bases from V and 0 bases from J, with 8 bases between. The CDR3 region is CASSLTANYGYTF. DNA of the CDR3: TGTGCCAGCAGCTTGACAGCTAACTATGGCTACACCTTC.

This clone is a singleton in its sample. This chain joins TRBV13 and TRBJ1-2; weak D call: TRBD1 (6 bases). This CDR3 is 14 amino acids long. Deletions cut 0 bases from V and 8 bases from J, with 13 bases between. Germline CDR1 PRHDT, CDR2 FYEKMQ (reference sequence). CDR3 sequence: CASSLGTTGKGYTF. The CDR3 nucleotides are TGTGCCAGCAGCTTAGGGACGACAGGAAAAGGCTACACCTTC.

The table lists this clone with a count of one. The J gene is TRBJ2-3, the V gene TRBV5-1; 8 nucleotides agree with TRBD2. This CDR3 has 15 residues. CDR1 is SGHRS and CDR2 is YFSETQ in the germline V gene. Trimming cost V 2 bases and J 1 base; bases outside gene matches: 3. CDR3 DNA: TGCGCCAGCAGCTTTCTAGCGGGCGGCACAGATACGCAGTATTTT. This translates into CASSFLAGGTDTQYF.

V usage is TRBV7-2 and J usage is TRBJ1-2; D is uncertain. Trimming left V 5 bases short and J 5 bases short, with 18 bases between. Germline lookup yields CDR1 SGHTA and CDR2 FQGNSA. CDR3 length equals 15 residues. The CDR3 protein is CASSPAGVNFYGYTF. In DNA form, the CDR3 reads TGTGCCAGCAGCCCCGCCGGGGTGAATTTTTATGGCTACACCTTC.

This clone was detected a few times. This sequence joins TRBV19 and TRBJ1-1, with a weak D call TRBD1 (6 bases). Germline-derived CDR1 and CDR2 are LNHDA and SQIVND (reference sequence). V lost 4 bases and J lost 0, with 12 bases in between. The CDR3 sequence is 15 residues long. The CDR3 DNA sequence: TGTGCCAGTAGTAAGTTCGGACAGTTGAACACTGAAGCTTTCTTT. Residues: CASSKFGQLNTEAFF.

This chain joins TRBV18 and TRBJ2-3; 7 nucleotides agree with TRBD2. Germline CDR1 and CDR2: KGHSH and LQKENI. The CDR3 sequence is 14 residues long. With 3 bases clipped from V and 3 bases from J, the junction kept 3 bases outside the gene matches. The CDR3 reads CASSPNGGTDTQYF. The CDR3 DNA follows: TGTGCCAGCTCACCGAACGGGGGGACAGATACGCAGTATTTT.

Only one count was recorded for this clone. V usage is TRBV5-4 and J usage is TRBJ2-1; 8 positions match TRBD2. The V and J ends lost 4 bases and 6 bases, in that order; junction bases with no gene match: 15. This CDR3 region has 17 residues. In germline, CDR1 is SGHNT, CDR2 YYREEE (reference sequence). The CDR3 is CASSPHVGLDVSNEQFF. Written as DNA, the CDR3 is TGTGCCAGCAGCCCCCACGTGGGACTAGACGTCTCCAATGAGCAGTTCTTC.

The chain combines TRBV9 with TRBJ1-4, with D uncertain. The length of the CDR3 is 15 residues. CDR1 and CDR2 from the germline V gene are SGDLS and YYNGEE. Trimming cost V 0 bases and J 1 base, with 7 bases left between them. CDR3 DNA: TGTGCCAGCAGCGTAGTTGAGGGAACTAATGAAAAACTGTTTTTT. It yields the protein CASSVVEGTNEKLFF.

The chain couples TRBV19 to TRBJ2-3; 8 nucleotides match TRBD2. The length of the CDR3 is 18 residues. The germline V gene has CDR1 LNHDA and CDR2 SQIVND (reference sequence). Trimming took 4 bases from V and 7 from J; bases not matched to a gene: 19. The CDR3 bases are TGTGCCAGTAGTACTCCCGGGGCGGGGGGCTCCAACAGGTATACGCAGTATTTT. It is translated as CASSTPGAGGSNRYTQYF. Drawing the rest from reference TRBV19 and TRBJ2-3, the complete variable domain is DGGITQSPKYLFRKEGQNVTLSCEQNLNHDAMYWYRQDPGQGLRLIYYSQIVNDFQKGDIAEGYSVSREKKESFPLTVTSAQKNPTAFYLCASSTPGAGGSNRYTQYFGPGTRLTVL.

The DNA of the CDR3 is TGTGCCAGCAGTGACTCAACTAGCGGGGGCCCAGATACGCAGTATTTT. Its protein is CASSDSTSGGPDTQYF. The chain combines TRBV6-4 with TRBJ2-3, with TRBD2 matching 11 bases. The CDR3 has 16 amino acids. Germline V gives CDR1 MRHNA, CDR2 SNTAGT. The junction had 3 bases not matched to a gene; V was cut back by 0 bases and J by 4 bases.

V is TRBV4-2 and J is TRBJ2-3, with TRBD2 matching 8 bases. Per the germline V gene, CDR1 is LGHNA and CDR2 is YNFKEQ. J gave up 2 bases and V 1 base, and 8 bases lay outside the gene matches. The CDR3 covers 17 residues. DNA of the CDR3: TGTGCCAGCAGCCAAGGAAGCACTAGCGGCCACACAGATACGCAGTATTTT. Translation: CASSQGSTSGHTDTQYF.

This clone occurred once. The chain recombines TRBV5-1 with TRBJ2-1; possible D gene TRBD2, 5 bases. V shed 1 base and J shed 3 bases, with 20 bases lying between them. This CDR3 spans 18 amino acids. CDR1 and CDR2 from the germline V gene are SGHRS and YFSETQ. CDR3 sequence: CASSLHPGMDALYNEQFF. The CDR3 nucleotides read TGCGCCAGCAGCTTGCACCCGGGAATGGACGCGCTCTACAATGAGCAGTTCTTC.

This chain joins TRBV6-1 and TRBJ1-6; 7 bases are shared with TRBD1. This CDR3 is built from 14 residues. Trimming took 7 bases from V and 7 from J; bases not matched to a gene: 7. Germline assignment: CDR1 MNHNS and CDR2 SASEGT. CDR3 region: CASIDTGANSPLHF. Written as DNA, the CDR3 is TGTGCCAGCATTGATACAGGGGCGAATTCACCCCTCCACTTT.

This clone was detected only once. The rearrangement joins TRBV10-3 to TRBJ1-5; D is possibly TRBD1 (5 bases). The V end lost 5 bases, the J end lost 3 bases, and 11 bases lay between the germline ends. The CDR3 is 14 amino acids. CDR1 and CDR2 from the germline V gene are ENHRY and SYGVKD. In DNA, the CDR3 is TGTGCCATCAGTTCTCAGGGATTCAATCAGCCCCAGCATTTT. The encoded protein is CAISSQGFNQPQHF.

This clone was seen only a few times. The chain is built from TRBV6-4 and TRBJ2-3; 9 positions match TRBD1. The CDR3 has 16 residues. Germline loops: CDR1 MRHNA, CDR2 SNTAGT. The V segment lost 2 bases and the J segment 3 bases; nucleotides outside the gene matches: 6. This chain's CDR3 is CASSDTYDRGTDTQYF. CDR3 bases: TGTGCCAGCAGTGACACTTACGACAGGGGGACAGATACGCAGTATTTT.

V is TRBV6-1 and J is TRBJ1-4, with D uncertain. Germline V gene lookup returns CDR1 MNHNS and CDR2 SASEGT. Trimming pared 6 bases from V and 5 bases from J, leaving 10 bases between. The CDR3 contains 13 residues. The DNA for the CDR3 is TGTGCCAGCAGCCTTTATCCCAATGAAAAACTGTTTTTT. Translated, it gives CASSLYPNEKLFF.

The chain links TRBV5-1 to TRBJ1-2; weak D call: TRBD1 (5 bases). Trimming took 4 bases from V and 8 from J, leaving 21 bases between them. The CDR3 is made up of 15 amino acids. Per the germline V gene, CDR1 is SGHRS and CDR2 is YFSETQ. The CDR3 is CASSQRGKERYGYTF. DNA of the CDR3: TGCGCCAGCAGCCAGCGGGGGAAGGAGAGGTACGGCTACACCTTC.